The 28 T cell receptor beta chains below all came from one sample that was sequenced in a study of cytomegalovirus exposure and HLA in healthy donors. It was with 60 Vbeta and 13 Jbeta primers that the PCR ran. Some clones are missing from TCRdb's copy, which holds only in-frame ones; the method was immunoSEQ multiplex PCR. The sample lists about 92,000 clones, over 70% occurring once. The sample was PBMCs. Source of these receptors: a man between 45 and 60 years old in good health and CMV-seropositive.

The chain links TRBV6-5 to TRBJ2-5; TRBD2 agrees at 10 bases. Losses at the gene ends were 2 bases for V and 5 bases for J; bases not matched to a gene: 2. CDR1 is MNHEY and CDR2 is SVGAGI in the germline V gene. The CDR3 spans 14 residues. CDR3 coding DNA: TGTGCCAGCAGTTACGGGACTAGCGTGGAGACCCAGTACTTC. Its protein product is CASSYGTSVETQYF.

This clone occurred a few times. The V gene is TRBV19, the J gene TRBJ1-1; the match to TRBD1 covers 8 bases. Germline CDR1 LNHDA, CDR2 SQIVND (reference sequence). This CDR3 region has 16 residues. J gave up 0 bases and V 4 bases, and 7 bases lay outside the gene matches. The CDR3 nucleotides read TGTGCCAGTAGTACCCTTCGGACAGGGATGAACACTGAAGCTTTCTTT. This codes for CASSTLRTGMNTEAFF.

The chain links TRBV28 to TRBJ2-1; TRBD1 matches 10 bases. From germline, CDR1 is MDHEN and CDR2 SYDVKM. CDR3 length equals 16 residues. Trimming removed 5 bases from V and 3 bases from J; junction bases left unmatched: 7. The CDR3 bases are TGTGCCAGCAGTCCCCCGGGACAGGGGTTCTACAATGAGCAGTTCTTC. Translated: CASSPPGQGFYNEQFF. The full variable domain, rest sourced from reference TRBV28 and TRBJ2-1, is DVKVTQSSRYLVKRTGEKVFLECVQDMDHENMFWYRQDPGLGLRLIYFSYDVKMKEKGDIPEGYSVSREKKERFSLILESASTNQTSMYLCASSPPGQGFYNEQFFGPGTRLTVL.

This clone was counted a few times. The rearrangement links TRBV6-5 to TRBJ1-2; tentatively, D is TRBD1 (6 bases). With 5 bases removed from V and 5 bases from J, the gap between germline ends came to 15 bases. There are 14 residues in the CDR3. Germline CDR1 reads MNHEY; CDR2 reads SVGAGI. The CDR3 DNA reads as TGTGCCAGCAGTAGGCCCGGGACACAGTATGGCTACACCTTC. Its protein product is CASSRPGTQYGYTF.

This clone was seen once. V and J are TRBV19 and TRBJ2-3, with 10 bases identical to TRBD2. V was clipped by 6 bases and J by 2 bases; unmatched bases: 23. The germline CDR1 and CDR2 sequences are LNHDA and SQIVND (reference sequence). This CDR3 is built from 21 residues. For the CDR3, the DNA is TGTGCCAGTAGGAGACTATTGAGCGGGGGGGCGACTTCTACCTTCACAGATACGCAGTATTTT. This gives the protein CASRRLLSGGATSTFTDTQYF.

The chain recombines TRBV29-1 with TRBJ1-2; D may be TRBD1 (6 bases). V shed 6 bases and J shed 1 base, with 12 bases lying between them. The CDR3 sequence is 13 residues long. CDR1 is SQVTM and CDR2 is ANQGSEA in the germline V gene. DNA for the CDR3: TGCAGCGTGCACCCAGGGGATAACTATGGCTACACCTTC. Translating gives CSVHPGDNYGYTF. Filled out from reference TRBV29-1 and TRBJ1-2, the complete variable domain reads SAVISQKPSRDICQRGTSLTIQCQVDSQVTMMFWYRQQPGQSLTLIATANQGSEATYESGFVIDKFPISRPNLTFSTLTVSNMSPEDSSIYLCSVHPGDNYGYTFGSGTRLTVV.

V usage is TRBV5-1 and J usage is TRBJ2-1; D might be TRBD2 (5 bases). The CDR3 extends over 16 amino acids. Looked up from germline, CDR1 is SGHRS and CDR2 is YFSETQ. V lost 0 bases to trimming and J lost 0 bases, with 10 bases between them. The CDR3, as DNA: TGCGCCAGCAGCTTGGAGGGCGGGCCCTCCTACAATGAGCAGTTCTTC. Translation gives CASSLEGGPSYNEQFF. The full variable domain, in which reference TRBV5-1 and TRBJ2-1 provide the parts outside the CDR3, is KAGVTQTPRYLIKTRGQQVTLSCSPISGHRSVSWYQQTPGQGLQFLFEYFSETQRNKGNFPGRFSGRQFSNSRSEMNVSTLELGDSALYLCASSLEGGPSYNEQFFGPGTRLTVL.

The CDR3 DNA sequence: TGCGCCAGCAGCCAAGATGAAGGGGGCCTGACCCAGTACTTC. Amino acid sequence: CASSQDEGGLTQYF. The chain joins TRBV4-1 to TRBJ2-5; 7 bases match TRBD1. With V trimmed by 0 bases and J by 7 bases, 5 bases remained unmatched. Germline CDR1 is MGHRA and CDR2 is YSYEKL. This CDR3 has 14 residues.

The rearrangement links TRBV21-1 to TRBJ2-3; the table's D gene call, TRBD1, was not cross checked with the DNA. TRBV21-1 is labeled a pseudogene. The CDR3 loop spans 16 amino acids. The DNA of the CDR3 is TGTGCCATCAGAAATGACAGCAAGAATACCTCAGATACGCAGTATTTT. Translated: CAIRNDSKNTSDTQYF.

The rearrangement uses TRBV10-2 and TRBJ1-1; possibly TRBD1 for D (6 bases). This CDR3 is built from 13 residues. V was cut by 7 bases and J by 1 base, with 10 bases left in between. CDR1 WSHSY and CDR2 SAAADI come from the germline V gene. DNA for the CDR3: TGCGCCAGCACACAGGGCGGGAACACTGAAGCTTTCTTT. Its translation: CASTQGGNTEAFF.

This clone was counted a few times. The V gene is TRBV30, the J gene TRBJ2-1; D gene uncertain. This CDR3 spans 14 amino acids. With 3 bases removed from V and 0 bases from J, the gap between germline ends came to 9 bases. In germline, CDR1 is GTSNPN, CDR2 SVGIG (reference sequence). Here the CDR3 reads CAWRVRNSYNEQFF. The CDR3 coding sequence is TGTGCCTGGAGGGTGCGGAACTCCTACAATGAGCAGTTCTTC.

The rearrangement joins TRBV28 to TRBJ2-5; TRBD1 matches 10 bases. The CDR3 totals 15 residues. Per germline, CDR1 MDHEN and CDR2 SYDVKM. The J segment lost 5 bases and the V segment lost 6 bases, leaving 9 bases of the junction unmatched. The CDR3 nucleotides are TGTGCCAGCAGCCGACCCGGGACAGGGGCCGAGACCCAGTACTTC. It specifies CASSRPGTGAETQYF.

The chain joins TRBV5-1 to TRBJ2-7; TRBD1 agrees at 10 bases. From germline, CDR1 is SGHRS and CDR2 YFSETQ. The junction had 10 bases not matched to a gene; V was cut back by 0 bases and J by 7 bases. The CDR3 runs 16 residues. This CDR3 is CASSLEPGQGLEEQYF. CDR3 bases: TGCGCCAGCAGCTTGGAACCGGGACAGGGGTTGGAGGAGCAGTACTTC. Supplemented by reference TRBV5-1 and TRBJ2-7, the full variable domain reads KAGVTQTPRYLIKTRGQQVTLSCSPISGHRSVSWYQQTPGQGLQFLFEYFSETQRNKGNFPGRFSGRQFSNSRSEMNVSTLELGDSALYLCASSLEPGQGLEEQYFGPGTRLTVT.

This clone ranks as medium-sized (0.01 to 0.1%). The same CDR3 is also encoded by other DNA sequences in this sample. This chain uses TRBV4-1 with TRBJ2-7; 12 bases are shared with TRBD1. The germline gives CDR1 MGHRA, CDR2 YSYEKL. The CDR3 runs 15 residues. The V segment lost 3 bases and the J segment 4 bases; nucleotides outside the gene matches: 4. The DNA for the CDR3 is TGCGCCAGCAGCCAGGGGACAGGGGGCGGGTACGAGCAGTACTTC. Translating gives CASSQGTGGGYEQYF.

This chain connects TRBV10-2 to TRBJ2-1; 8 bases agree with TRBD1. The J segment lost 9 bases and the V segment lost 6 bases, leaving 10 bases of the junction unmatched. The germline V gene encodes CDR1 WSHSY and CDR2 SAAADI. This CDR3 is 14 amino acids long. The CDR3 DNA reads TGCGCCAGCAGACGGGACAGGTTTGATAGTGAGCAGTTCTTC. This translates into CASRRDRFDSEQFF.

This sequence joins TRBV4-1 and TRBJ2-5; tentative D call: TRBD2 (5 bases). The J call may be mistaken, given a closer DNA end match to TRBJ2-7. CDR3 size: 13 residues. Germline CDR1 and CDR2: MGHRA and YSYEKL. The CDR3 coding sequence is TGCGCCAGCAGCCAAGTCACTAGCTACGAGCAGTACTTC. Residues: CASSQVTSYEQYF.

The rearrangement uses TRBV21-1 and TRBJ2-1; the D call in the table, TRBD1, was not verified against the DNA. TRBV21-1 is a recognized pseudogene. The CDR3 is 15 amino acids. CDR3 nucleotides: TGTGCCAGCAGTGCCAGGGGGACAGGGGCGGGTGAGCAGTTCTTC. Translated, it gives CASSARGTGAGEQFF.

The V gene is TRBV6-5, the J gene TRBJ2-5; 7 bases map to TRBD2. The CDR3 is made up of 13 amino acids. From germline, CDR1 is MNHEY and CDR2 SVGAGI. The V and J ends lost 8 bases and 3 bases, in that order; junction bases with no gene match: 6. CDR3 sequence (DNA): TGTGCCAGCCACTCCGGGGGGAAAGAGACCCAGTACTTC. Residues: CASHSGGKETQYF.

The chain has TRBV2 and TRBJ1-5; D is unclear. Germline CDR1 and CDR2: SNHLY and FYNNEI. CDR3 length: 13 residues. V lost 8 bases and J 0 bases, leaving 8 bases between the germline ends. DNA of the CDR3: TGTGCCAGCGGGCAGGATAGCAATCAGCCCCAGCATTTT. Encoded protein: CASGQDSNQPQHF.

The chain has TRBV5-1 and TRBJ1-4, with 8 bases identical to TRBD1. After removal of 4 bases from V and 6 bases from J, the junction contained 11 bases not matched to a gene. The CDR3 sequence is 16 residues long. The germline V gene has CDR1 SGHRS and CDR2 YFSETQ. The CDR3 loop reads CASSPNGTGGYEKLFF. The CDR3 DNA sequence: TGCGCCAGCAGCCCCAATGGGACAGGAGGCTATGAAAAACTGTTTTTT.

This sequence joins TRBV18 and TRBJ2-7, with 7 positions matching TRBD1. The CDR3 is 13 amino acids. Germline-derived CDR1 and CDR2 are KGHSH and LQKENI. The trim removed 3 bases at V and 4 bases at J, leaving 3 bases unmatched. CDR3 region: CASSPGTAYEQYF. As DNA, the CDR3 is TGTGCCAGCTCACCTGGGACAGCTTACGAGCAGTACTTC.

The V gene is TRBV7-9, the J gene TRBJ2-7; 14 bases map to TRBD2. The CDR3 runs 15 residues. CDR1 is SEHNR and CDR2 is FQNEAQ in the germline V gene (reference sequence). V dropped 5 bases and J dropped 4; count of bases not matched to a gene: 4. This CDR3 is CASSGGTSGGYEQYF. In DNA, the CDR3 is TGTGCCAGCAGCGGGGGGACTAGCGGGGGTTACGAGCAGTACTTC. Full variable domain (rest looked up from reference TRBV7-9 and TRBJ2-7): DTGVSQNPRHKITKRGQNVTFRCDPISEHNRLYWYRQTLGQGPEFLTYFQNEAQLEKSRLLSDRFSAERPKGSFSTLEIQRTEQGDSAMYLCASSGGTSGGYEQYFGPGTRLTVT.

The chain joins TRBV7-6 to TRBJ1-1; tentatively, D is TRBD1 (5 bases). Looked up from germline, CDR1 is SGHVS and CDR2 is FNYEAQ. With 4 bases removed from V and 1 base from J, the gap between germline ends came to 7 bases. This CDR3 is built from 13 residues. The CDR3 nucleotides read TGTGCCAGCAGCTCAGACAGGAACACTGAAGCTTTCTTT. This sequence encodes CASSSDRNTEAFF.

The V gene is TRBV27, the J gene TRBJ2-7; 8 bases fit TRBD1. Germline CDR1 MNHEY, CDR2 SMNVEV (reference sequence). CDR3 size: 13 residues. The V and J ends lost 2 bases and 6 bases, in that order; junction bases with no gene match: 3. For the CDR3, the DNA is TGTGCCAGCAGTTTAGGACAGGGACGCGAGCAGTACTTC. This sequence encodes CASSLGQGREQYF.

The V gene is TRBV4-3, the J gene TRBJ2-5; 9 bases are shared with TRBD2. J was trimmed by 7 bases and V by 0 bases; bases with no gene match: 9. This CDR3 spans 16 amino acids. The germline CDR1 and CDR2 sequences are LGHNA and YSLEER. The CDR3 bases are TGCGCCAGCAGCCAAGATCTCGCGGGGGGGCCGGGGACCCAGTACTTC. Protein product: CASSQDLAGGPGTQYF.

This clone was detected once. This chain connects TRBV30 to TRBJ2-6; 7 bases align to TRBD1. The trim removed 0 bases at V and 2 bases at J, leaving 4 bases unmatched. This CDR3 spans 16 amino acids. Germline V gene sequence: CDR1 GTSNPN, CDR2 SVGIG (reference sequence). The CDR3 DNA follows: TGTGCCTGGAGTGTACGAGACAGGGCTGGGGCCAACGTCCTGACTTTC. Amino acid sequence: CAWSVRDRAGANVLTF.

The chain uses TRBV7-9 and TRBJ1-6; D uncertain. Germline-derived CDR1 and CDR2 are SEHNR and FQNEAQ (reference sequence). The V gene lost 3 bases and the J gene lost 8 bases, with 8 bases spanning the gap. The CDR3 consists of 13 residues. CDR3: CASSFLEDSPLHF. DNA of the CDR3: TGTGCCAGCAGCTTTCTGGAGGATTCACCCCTCCACTTT.

The chain carries TRBV5-6 and TRBJ1-2; TRBD1 might be the D (5 bases). CDR3 size: 17 residues. Germline CDR1 is SGHDT and CDR2 is YYEEEE. V lost 0 bases and J 1 base, leaving 16 bases between the germline ends. The CDR3 nucleotides read TGTGCCAGCAGCTTGGTGCGGCAAGGGGCCGTTAACTATGGCTACACCTTC. Its translation is CASSLVRQGAVNYGYTF. Supplemented by reference TRBV5-6 and TRBJ1-2, the full variable domain reads DAGVTQSPTHLIKTRGQQVTLRCSPKSGHDTVSWYQQALGQGPQFIFQYYEEEERQRGNFPDRFSGHQFPNYSSELNVNALLLGDSALYLCASSLVRQGAVNYGYTFGSGTRLTVV.